A single sample is the source of the 10 T cell receptor beta chains below, sequenced in a study of blood T cell repertoires in COVID-19. Clones were sequenced by immunoSEQ multiplex PCR, and TCRdb holds only the in-frame ones, with some missing. The repertoire has tens of thousands of clones, approximately 87% of them found once; the top ten carry roughly 17%. The sample consisted of peripheral blood. These receptors were obtained from a human donor in a cohort sampled during active COVID-19.

The chain employs TRBV28 and TRBJ2-3, with 7 bases lining up with TRBD1. CDR3 length: 15 residues. Germline V gene lookup returns CDR1 MDHEN and CDR2 SYDVKM. J gave up 0 bases and V 5 bases, and 5 bases lay outside the gene matches. The CDR3 sequence: CASSLTGSSTDTQYF. CDR3 DNA sequence: TGTGCCAGCAGTCTGACAGGGTCGAGCACAGATACGCAGTATTTT.

With regard to this clone: Other DNA variants within this sample encode the same CDR3. The V and J genes are TRBV5-5 and TRBJ1-5; D not certain. The CDR3 is made up of 13 amino acids. Deletions cut 0 bases from V and 4 bases from J, with 5 bases between. In germline, CDR1 is SGHKS, CDR2 YYEKEE (reference sequence). CDR3 in DNA: TGTGCCAGCAGCTTGGGGCAAAATCAGCCCCAGCATTTT. It is translated as CASSLGQNQPQHF.

The chain carries TRBV5-1 and TRBJ2-1, with D possibly TRBD1 on 5 matching bases. Deletions cut 0 bases from V and 4 bases from J, with 11 bases between. Germline V lookup: CDR1 SGHRS, CDR2 YFSETQ. The CDR3 covers 15 residues. The CDR3 here is CASSLAIDRYNEQFF. CDR3 DNA sequence: TGCGCCAGCAGCTTGGCCATCGACAGATACAATGAGCAGTTCTTC.

The chain combines TRBV7-3 with TRBJ2-1; 9 nucleotides line up with TRBD2. CDR1 SGHTA and CDR2 FQGTGA come from the germline V gene. The CDR3 extends over 18 amino acids. V dropped 2 bases and J dropped 7; count of bases not matched to a gene: 15. Here the CDR3 reads CASSLEPVRAGGSNEQFF. The CDR3 coding sequence is TGTGCCAGCAGCTTAGAGCCCGTGAGAGCGGGGGGTTCAAATGAGCAGTTCTTC. The full variable domain, completed using reference TRBV7-3 and TRBJ2-1, is GAGVSQTPSNKVTEKGKYVELRCDPISGHTALYWYRQSLGQGPEFLIYFQGTGAADDSGLPNDRFFAVRPEGSVSTLKIQRTERGDSAVYLCASSLEPVRAGGSNEQFFGPGTRLTVL.

The rearrangement joins TRBV4-1 to TRBJ2-7; weak D call: TRBD1 (9 bases). Trimming pared 4 bases from V and 6 bases from J, leaving 19 bases between. CDR3 length: 15 amino acids. Germline V CDR1 and CDR2: MGHRA, YSYEKL. CDR3 in DNA: TGCGCCAGCAGCCGCGGGGGGACAGGGTGGAGCGAGCAGTACTTC. It is translated as CASSRGGTGWSEQYF.

The CDR3, as DNA: TGTGCCAGAAGCTTGTCTCAGGAGAGGGACAGGGGGCTGGGGTACCAAGAGACCCAGTACTTC. Its protein is CARSLSQERDRGLGYQETQYF. J is TRBJ2-5 and V is TRBV5-3; TRBD1 agrees at 12 bases. Being an ORF, TRBV5-3 has a function that is uncertain. After removal of 1 base from V and 0 bases from J, the junction contained 16 bases not matched to a gene. This CDR3 is 21 amino acids long.

The chain has TRBV6-5 and TRBJ2-7; perhaps TRBD1 as D (6 bases). Trimming removed 5 bases at V and 5 bases at J, with 16 bases between. The CDR3 is 14 amino acids. The germline V gene encodes CDR1 MNHEY and CDR2 SVGAGI. The CDR3 sequence is CASSRNRVGNEQYF. The CDR3 DNA is TGTGCCAGCAGTCGGAACAGGGTCGGGAACGAGCAGTACTTC.

V is TRBV27 and J is TRBJ2-7, with 8 positions matching TRBD2. The germline CDR1 and CDR2 sequences are MNHEY and SMNVEV (reference sequence). The junction had 6 bases not matched to a gene; V was cut back by 1 base and J by 4 bases. This CDR3 has 15 amino acids. The CDR3 loop is CASSLYPGGPYEQYF. The DNA for the CDR3 is TGTGCCAGCAGTTTATACCCGGGGGGGCCTTACGAGCAGTACTTC.

This clone was seen a few times. The gene calls are TRBV30 and TRBJ1-5; D ambiguous. V was cut by 0 bases and J by 2 bases, with 11 bases left in between. This CDR3 contains 15 residues. Germline lookup yields CDR1 GTSNPN and CDR2 SVGIG (reference sequence). Here the CDR3 reads CAWSVPGFGNQPQHF. CDR3 bases: TGTGCCTGGAGTGTGCCCGGGTTTGGCAATCAGCCCCAGCATTTT.

The CDR3, as DNA: TGTGCCAGCAAACCGGGACACCAACCTACGGGGGAGCTGTTTTTT. Protein sequence: CASKPGHQPTGELFF. The chain combines TRBV6-5 with TRBJ2-2; the D gene is possibly TRBD1 (6 bases). From germline, CDR1 is MNHEY and CDR2 SVGAGI. CDR3 length equals 15 residues. The V end lost 7 bases, the J end lost 8 bases, and 20 bases lay between the germline ends.